These 30 T cell receptor beta chains were all obtained from the same sample, sequenced in a study of T-cell memory formation after mild COVID-19. MiXCR, applied by TCRdb to the 5' RACE reads, yields one record per CDR3 protein. The sample holds more than 250,000 distinct CDR3 sequences, under 20% seen once. Sequenced sample: PBMCs or a T cell subset sorted from them (not recorded which). These receptors originate from a man aged 18-30 years who had mild COVID-19 (a few samples of this study predate the infection). Cell type and time point are not known.

In its sample, this clonotype was seen many times. The V gene is TRBV5-1, the J gene TRBJ2-4, with 9 bases fitting TRBD2. This CDR3 contains 18 residues. Trimming took 2 bases from V and 7 from J; bases not matched to a gene: 16. The germline CDR1 and CDR2 sequences are SGHRS and YFSETQ. CDR3 in amino acids: CASSFSPPAGGQRNIQYF. CDR3 bases: TGCGCCAGCAGCTTCTCCCCACCAGCGGGGGGACAAAGGAACATTCAGTACTTC.

The chain has TRBV6-6 and TRBJ1-3; D call uncertain. The CDR3 spans 12 residues. The V gene's germline CDR1 is MNHNY and CDR2 SVGAGI (reference sequence). V lost 7 bases to trimming and J lost 0 bases, with 4 bases between them. CDR3: CASTPSGNTIYF. The CDR3 bases are TGTGCCAGCACCCCCTCTGGAAACACCATATATTTT.

This clonotype occurred a few times. The chain recombines TRBV20-1 with TRBJ1-1, with D maybe TRBD1 (5 bases). In germline, CDR1 is DFQATT, CDR2 SNEGSKA (reference sequence). CDR3 length: 14 amino acids. CDR3: CSPSNVQGNTEAFF. In DNA form, the CDR3 reads TGCAGCCCGTCAAACGTTCAGGGGAACACTGAAGCTTTCTTT.

This clonotype has just a few counts. The chain employs TRBV4-3 and TRBJ2-7; D remains unclear. Trimming pared 0 bases from V and 2 bases from J, leaving 5 bases between. From germline, CDR1 is LGHNA and CDR2 YSLEER. This CDR3 has 13 amino acids. CDR3 nucleotide sequence: TGCGCCAGCAGCCAAGATCAGACCTACGAGCAGTACGTC. Translation gives CASSQDQTYEQYV.

This clonotype was found many times. The genes are TRBV7-9 and TRBJ2-1; possible D gene TRBD1, 6 bases. Germline V gene sequence: CDR1 SEHNR, CDR2 FQNEAQ (reference sequence). V was shortened by 0 bases and J by 6 bases, with 9 bases between the two germline ends. The CDR3 consists of 14 residues. CDR3 nucleotide sequence: TGTGCCAGCAGCTTAGCGGGGGCAGTCAATGAGCAGTTCTTC. It yields the protein CASSLAGAVNEQFF.

The genes are TRBV4-3 and TRBJ2-2; the D is unclear. The CDR3 has 13 amino acids. CDR1 and CDR2 (germline): LGHNA, YSLEER. Deletions cut 0 bases from V and 7 bases from J, with 6 bases between. The CDR3 coding sequence is TGCGCCAGCAGCCAAGAGTATGGCGGGGAGCTGTTTTTT. This gives the protein CASSQEYGGELFF.

This rearrangement joins TRBV18 to TRBJ1-2; possibly TRBD1 for D (5 bases). Germline CDR1 reads KGHSH; CDR2 reads LQKENI. V was pared by 5 bases and J by 10 bases, with 14 bases between. The CDR3 is 12 residues long. CDR3 region: CASSEGILDYTF. The CDR3 DNA reads as TGTGCCAGCTCAGAGGGGATCCTGGACTACACCTTC.

The chain is built from TRBV15 and TRBJ2-3; D might be TRBD2 (7 bases). From germline, CDR1 is LNHNV and CDR2 YYDKDF (reference sequence). The CDR3 has 17 residues. Trimming stripped 5 bases from V and 3 bases from J, with 21 bases between. The CDR3 DNA follows: TGTGCCACCAGCCCGAGAAGGGGGGGGCTTCTTACAGATACGCAGTATTTT. This encodes CATSPRRGGLLTDTQYF.

The chain recombines TRBV6-5 with TRBJ2-7, with 9 positions matching TRBD1. The CDR3 is 14 amino acids. The germline CDR1 and CDR2 sequences are MNHEY and SVGAGI. Trimming at V came to 5 bases and at J to 2 bases, leaving 4 bases not matched to a gene. The CDR3 bases are TGTGCCAGCAGTCCATGGGACAGGGCCTACGAGCAGTACTTC. Translating gives CASSPWDRAYEQYF.

This chain connects TRBV7-2 to TRBJ2-2, with TRBD1 matching 8 bases. Germline CDR1 and CDR2: SGHTA and FQGNSA. The length of the CDR3 is 15 residues. Germline trimming cut 1 base from V and 6 bases from J; bases unmatched to any gene: 4. In nucleotides, the CDR3 is TGTGCCAGCAGCTTAGGCAGGGGGCGAGCCGGGGAGCTGTTTTTT. It yields the protein CASSLGRGRAGELFF.

The chain couples TRBV24-1 to TRBJ2-1; 12 bases align to TRBD2. From germline, CDR1 is KGHDR and CDR2 SFDVKD. After removal of 4 bases from V and 10 bases from J, the junction contained 13 bases not matched to a gene. CDR3 length equals 17 residues. DNA for the CDR3: TGTGCCACCAGTGACCTGACTAGCGGGGGCGCCCTTGGAGAGCAGTTCTTC. This encodes CATSDLTSGGALGEQFF.

The J gene is TRBJ2-1, the V gene TRBV29-1, with TRBD2 matching over 12 bases. This CDR3 contains 15 residues. Germline loops: CDR1 SQVTM, CDR2 ANQGSEA. After removal of 6 bases from V and 1 base from J, the junction contained 4 bases not matched to a gene. CDR3 amino acids: CSVPSGGASYNEQFF. CDR3 DNA sequence: TGCAGCGTACCTAGCGGGGGGGCATCCTACAATGAGCAGTTCTTC.

There are a few counts of this clonotype. The rearrangement links TRBV7-2 to TRBJ1-1; no clear D. This CDR3 is 13 amino acids long. Looked up from germline, CDR1 is SGHTA and CDR2 is FQGNSA. Trimming took off 6 bases at V and 3 bases at J, with 11 bases between the two ends. The CDR3 DNA sequence: TGTGCCAGCAGTTACGGGCCTCACACTGAAGCTTTCTTT. It is translated as CASSYGPHTEAFF.

The chain carries TRBV6-5 and TRBJ1-1; a possible D gene is TRBD1 (5 bases). CDR3 length: 15 residues. Trimming removed 3 bases from V and 0 bases from J, with 11 bases in between. The V gene's germline CDR1 is MNHEY and CDR2 SVGAGI. The CDR3 sequence is CASSYFQGMNTEAFF. CDR3 DNA sequence: TGTGCCAGCAGTTATTTCCAGGGCATGAACACTGAAGCTTTCTTT.

This clonotype came up a few times. The CDR3 region has the DNA TGTGCCAGCAGCTTAGGGGACAGGCCCTTTTACGAGCAGTACGTC. It is translated as CASSLGDRPFYEQYV. The gene calls are TRBV11-2 and TRBJ2-7; 8 positions agree with TRBD1. V lost 1 base to trimming and J lost 4 bases; unmatched junction nucleotides: 6. CDR3 length equals 15 residues. Germline V gene lookup returns CDR1 SGHAT and CDR2 FQNNGV.

This clonotype was counted between two and nine times. This chain joins TRBV5-1 and TRBJ2-1, with D perhaps matching TRBD1 or TRBD2 (6 bases each). Per the germline V gene, CDR1 is SGHRS and CDR2 is YFSETQ. The CDR3 extends over 14 amino acids. Deletions cut 1 base from V and 9 bases from J, with 14 bases between. CDR3 sequence (DNA): TGCGCCAGCAGCTTGAGGGGGGTGTTTGGTGAGCAGTTCTTC. Translation: CASSLRGVFGEQFF.

This clonotype was found a few times. The chain carries TRBV19 and TRBJ1-5; 10 bases fit TRBD1. The germline V gene encodes CDR1 LNHDA and CDR2 SQIVND (reference sequence). J was trimmed by 8 bases and V by 6 bases; bases with no gene match: 13. This CDR3 region has 16 residues. Here the CDR3 reads CASRPGQGTLREPQHF. The CDR3 region has the DNA TGTGCCAGTAGACCGGGACAGGGGACTTTAAGGGAGCCCCAGCATTTT.

This rearrangement joins TRBV19 to TRBJ2-7, with D possibly TRBD2 on 6 matching bases. The V end was cut by 9 bases, the J end by 6 bases, with 21 bases between. The CDR3 has 14 residues. Germline CDR1 and CDR2: LNHDA and SQIVND (reference sequence). This chain's CDR3 is CASCRRGGRGEQYF. The DNA of the CDR3 is TGTGCCAGCTGCAGGAGGGGAGGCCGGGGCGAGCAGTACTTC. Together with reference TRBV19 and TRBJ2-7, the CDR3 gives the full variable domain: DGGITQSPKYLFRKEGQNVTLSCEQNLNHDAMYWYRQDPGQGLRLIYYSQIVNDFQKGDIAEGYSVSREKKESFPLTVTSAQKNPTAFYLCASCRRGGRGEQYFGPGTRLTVT.

This clonotype was counted only a few times. The chain has TRBV6-1 and TRBJ2-7; D is unresolved. Trimming shortened V by 4 bases and J by 3 bases, and 13 bases separated the two germline ends. The germline CDR1 and CDR2 sequences are MNHNS and SASEGT. CDR3 size: 14 residues. DNA of the CDR3: TGTGCCAGCAGTGGCCCTCGTGCGTACTACGAGCAGTACTTC. The encoded protein is CASSGPRAYYEQYF.

This clonotype was recorded a few times. The chain joins TRBV7-3 to TRBJ2-3; D possibly uses TRBD1 or TRBD2 (5 bases each). This CDR3 has 14 amino acids. Trimming took 8 bases from V and 5 from J, leaving 17 bases between them. Germline V CDR1 and CDR2: SGHTA, FQGTGA. The CDR3: CASAPGGGIDTQYF. The CDR3 DNA reads as TGTGCCAGCGCACCAGGTGGGGGAATAGATACGCAGTATTTT.

The rearrangement joins TRBV15 to TRBJ2-5, with 10 bases aligning to TRBD2. The V segment lost 1 base and the J segment 5 bases; nucleotides outside the gene matches: 7. Germline V gene sequence: CDR1 LNHNV, CDR2 YYDKDF (reference sequence). This CDR3 comprises 16 residues. The CDR3 loop is CATSRVAGGRWETQYF. For the CDR3, the DNA is TGTGCCACCAGCAGAGTAGCGGGGGGCCGATGGGAGACCCAGTACTTC.

The chain employs TRBV11-2 and TRBJ1-3; TRBD1 agrees at 8 bases. Germline-derived CDR1 and CDR2 are SGHAT and FQNNGV. J was trimmed by 8 bases and V by 5 bases; bases with no gene match: 8. The CDR3 is 14 residues long. CDR3 amino acids: CASSPRTGLDTIYF. The CDR3 nucleotides read TGTGCCAGCAGCCCCCGGACAGGGTTAGACACCATATATTTT.

The rearrangement joins TRBV3-2 to TRBJ2-2; the D segment call TRBD1 is taken from the table without a DNA check. TRBV3-2 is a pseudogene locus. This CDR3 has 13 residues. CDR3 sequence reads: CASSQRTGKGLFF. For the CDR3, the DNA is TGTGCCAGCAGCCAACGGACAGGGAAGGGGCTGTTTTTT.

CDR3 in DNA: TGTGCCAGCAGCGAGCTAGCGGGGGGGGCAGATACGCAGTATTTT. Translated: CASSELAGGADTQYF. The chain employs TRBV11-1 and TRBJ2-3; 12 bases are shared with TRBD2. Germline V gene lookup returns CDR1 SGHAT and CDR2 FQDESV (reference sequence). The CDR3 is 15 amino acids. Trimming at V came to 5 bases and at J to 4 bases, leaving 4 bases not matched to a gene. The full variable domain, with the rest looked up from reference TRBV11-1 and TRBJ2-3, is EAEVAQSPRYKITEKSQAVAFWCDPISGHATLYWYRQILGQGPELLVQFQDESVVDDSQLPKDRFSAERLKGVDSTLKIQPAELGDSAMYLCASSELAGGADTQYFGPGTRLTVL.

This clonotype has a count of ten or more. The genes are TRBV5-4 and TRBJ2-5; D possibly corresponds to TRBD2 (6 bases). CDR3 length: 14 residues. Trimming cost V 3 bases and J 2 bases, with 11 bases left between them. Germline loops: CDR1 SGHNT, CDR2 YYREEE (reference sequence). CDR3 in amino acids: CASSSSTRQETQYF. The CDR3 DNA reads as TGTGCCAGCAGCTCCTCGACTAGGCAAGAGACCCAGTACTTC. The variable domain in full, with the rest retrieved from reference TRBV5-4 and TRBJ2-5, is ETGVTQSPTHLIKTRGQQVTLRCSSQSGHNTVSWYQQALGQGPQFIFQYYREEENGRGNFPPRFSGLQFPNYSSELNVNALELDDSALYLCASSSSTRQETQYFGPGTRLLVL.

The chain carries TRBV7-2 and TRBJ1-4; 7 nucleotides line up with TRBD1. V lost 1 base and J lost 8; bases outside the gene matches: 4. The CDR3 loop spans 14 amino acids. Per germline, CDR1 SGHTA and CDR2 FQGNSA. In nucleotides, the CDR3 is TGTGCCAGCAGCTTAGGGGACAGAAGAGAAAAACTGTTTTTT. It yields the protein CASSLGDRREKLFF.

This clonotype was counted at least ten times. The chain recombines TRBV12-3 or TRBV12-4 with TRBJ2-3, with D uncertain. The germline V and J ends were trimmed by 2 bases and 4 bases, with 4 bases remaining between them. This CDR3 has 12 residues. The CDR3: CASSLTSDTQYF. The DNA of the CDR3 is TGTGCCAGCAGTTTAACATCAGATACGCAGTATTTT.

In this sample, this clonotype turned up a few times. The rearrangement joins TRBV4-2 to TRBJ2-3, with D hard to call. Germline assignment: CDR1 LGHNA and CDR2 YNFKEQ. V gave up 0 bases and J gave up 6 bases, with 7 bases separating them. The CDR3 is made up of 13 amino acids. The CDR3 here is CASSQEVGDTQYF. Written as DNA, the CDR3 is TGTGCCAGCAGCCAAGAGGTGGGGGATACGCAGTATTTT.

The V and J genes are TRBV5-1 and TRBJ1-2; no clear D. With 4 bases removed from V and 2 bases from J, the gap between germline ends came to 12 bases. This CDR3 is built from 14 residues. The germline CDR1 and CDR2 sequences are SGHRS and YFSETQ. The DNA of the CDR3 is TGCGCCAGCAGCCCATCAACTGAAAACTATGGCTACACCTTC. It codes for CASSPSTENYGYTF.

V gene TRBV6-5 combines with J gene TRBJ2-2; D gene unclear. This CDR3 is built from 14 residues. Germline lookup yields CDR1 MNHEY and CDR2 SVGAGI. V was shortened by 8 bases and J by 4 bases, with 14 bases between the two germline ends. CDR3 nucleotide sequence: TGTGCCAGCCTACCCTACTCGGGCACCGGGGAGCTGTTTTTT. Its translation: CASLPYSGTGELFF.